The 13 T cell receptor beta chains below come from one sample, sequenced in a study of beta chain features in type 1 diabetes. Findings and caveats of the study: Type 1 diabetes patients had TCRB CDR3s that were shorter (moderately but significantly so) in all four CD4+ subsets.

Reverse transcription of all isolated RNA meant that expressed TCRB transcripts were sequenced. The repertoire was sequenced with immunoSEQ multiplex PCR; TCRdb's copy has only in-frame clones and lacks some. The profile shows a few hundred thousand clones, about 20% of them singletons. These receptors' targets are unknown. The specimen was naive CD4+ T cells from blood. The receptors originated from a woman in her forties with type 1 diabetes.

This clone showed up just a few times. The CDR3 loop is CASSVIAGGDEQFF. In nucleotides, the CDR3 is TGTGCCAGCAGCGTGATAGCGGGAGGGGATGAGCAGTTCTTC. The rearrangement joins TRBV9 to TRBJ2-1, with 11 bases lining up with TRBD2. This CDR3 contains 14 residues. With 2 bases clipped from V and 8 bases from J, the junction kept 3 bases outside the gene matches. The germline CDR1 and CDR2 sequences are SGDLS and YYNGEE.

The chain joins TRBV10-3 to TRBJ2-1, with 9 bases aligning to TRBD2. J gave up 6 bases and V 0 bases, and 0 bases lay outside the gene matches. This CDR3 region has 14 residues. From germline, CDR1 is ENHRY and CDR2 SYGVKD. The CDR3, as DNA: TGTGCCATCAGTGAGTCGGGACTAGCCAATGAGCAGTTCTTC. Translated: CAISESGLANEQFF.

The DNA of the CDR3 is TGCAGCGTTGTTACTAGCGGGGGCTACGAGCAGTACTTC. Its protein product is CSVVTSGGYEQYF. This rearrangement joins TRBV29-1 to TRBJ2-7, with 11 bases aligning to TRBD2. After removal of 4 bases from V and 3 bases from J, the junction contained 2 bases not matched to a gene. This CDR3 contains 13 residues. The V gene's germline CDR1 is SQVTM and CDR2 ANQGSEA.

The rearrangement joins TRBV9 to TRBJ1-2, with D unclear. This CDR3 is 14 amino acids long. Trimming took off 0 bases at V and 5 bases at J, with 11 bases between the two ends. Germline CDR1 is SGDLS and CDR2 is YYNGEE. The CDR3 is CASSVESGGYGYTF. CDR3 sequence (DNA): TGTGCCAGCAGCGTAGAGTCGGGCGGGTATGGCTACACCTTC.

This clone was counted only a few times. V is TRBV27 and J is TRBJ2-3; 10 positions match TRBD2. Germline V gene data show CDR1 as MNHEY and CDR2 as SMNVEV (reference sequence). The CDR3 has 15 residues. The J segment lost 3 bases and the V segment lost 6 bases, leaving 6 bases of the junction unmatched. The CDR3 region is CASSPASGRTDTQYF. The CDR3 DNA is TGTGCCAGCAGCCCCGCTAGCGGGAGAACAGATACGCAGTATTTT.

This clone came up a few times. V is TRBV9 and J is TRBJ2-1, with D possibly being TRBD2 (6 bases). Germline lookup yields CDR1 SGDLS and CDR2 YYNGEE. The CDR3 sequence is 16 residues long. V gave up 2 bases and J gave up 5 bases, with 17 bases separating them. The DNA for the CDR3 is TGTGCCAGCAGCGTTGGGGCGGGGCGCCTAGACAATGAGCAGTTCTTC. Translated, it gives CASSVGAGRLDNEQFF. The whole variable domain, filled in from reference TRBV9 and TRBJ2-1, reads DSGVTQTPKHLITATGQRVTLRCSPRSGDLSVYWYQQSLDQGLQFLIQYYNGEERAKGNILERFSAQQFPDLHSELNLSSLELGDSALYFCASSVGAGRLDNEQFFGPGTRLTVL.

The gene calls are TRBV18 and TRBJ2-5; TRBD1 might be the D (6 bases). Germline values: CDR1 KGHSH, CDR2 LQKENI. There are 16 residues in the CDR3. Trimming took 2 bases from V and 4 from J, leaving 17 bases between them. CDR3 DNA: TGTGCCAGCTCACCAGTAACTGGCACAGGGATAGAGACCCAGTACTTC. This sequence encodes CASSPVTGTGIETQYF. Full variable domain (rest looked up from reference TRBV18 and TRBJ2-5): NAGVMQNPRHLVRRRGQEARLRCSPMKGHSHVYWYRQLPEEGLKFMVYLQKENIIDESGMPKERFSAEFPKEGPSILRIQQVVRGDSAAYFCASSPVTGTGIETQYFGPGTRLLVL.

The chain uses TRBV9 and TRBJ1-1; no clear D gene. Germline loops: CDR1 SGDLS, CDR2 YYNGEE. The CDR3 has 14 amino acids. The germline V and J ends were trimmed by 4 bases and 0 bases, with 10 bases remaining between them. The chain's CDR3 is CASSPRGLNTEAFF. The CDR3 nucleotides are TGTGCCAGCAGCCCCCGAGGCCTGAACACTGAAGCTTTCTTT.

The chain carries TRBV7-8 and TRBJ2-7; 8 bases align to TRBD2. Trimming took 3 bases from V and 2 from J; bases not matched to a gene: 6. The length of the CDR3 is 15 residues. CDR1 is SGHVS, CDR2 FQNEAQ, per germline. The CDR3 sequence: CASSFRAGGPYEQYF. The CDR3 nucleotides are TGTGCCAGCAGCTTTCGGGCGGGGGGCCCCTACGAGCAGTACTTC.

This clone was counted between two and nine times. The V and J genes are TRBV4-2 and TRBJ2-3, with 12 nucleotides matching TRBD2. The trim removed 3 bases at V and 3 bases at J, leaving 7 bases unmatched. CDR1 is LGHNA, CDR2 YNFKEQ, per germline. The CDR3 loop spans 17 amino acids. The CDR3 protein is CASSQARLAGETDTQYF. CDR3 coding DNA: TGTGCCAGCAGCCAGGCCCGACTAGCGGGAGAGACAGATACGCAGTATTTT.

The V and J genes are TRBV30 and TRBJ1-1; 10 bases line up with TRBD1. From germline, CDR1 is GTSNPN and CDR2 SVGIG (reference sequence). J was trimmed by 6 bases and V by 5 bases; bases with no gene match: 3. This CDR3 is built from 12 residues. CDR3 sequence reads: CAWLGQGAEAFF. CDR3 nucleotides: TGTGCCTGGCTAGGACAGGGGGCTGAAGCTTTCTTT.

In nucleotides, the CDR3 is TGTGCCAGCAGCCCGAACCGGGAGGGCCGTCAGACCCAGTACTTC. This sequence encodes CASSPNREGRQTQYF. The genes are TRBV7-9 and TRBJ2-5; TRBD2 matches at 8 bases. V shed 5 bases, J shed 6 bases, and the junction held 11 bases outside the gene matches. The germline V gene has CDR1 SEHNR and CDR2 FQNEAQ (reference sequence). The CDR3 spans 15 residues. Full variable domain (rest looked up from reference TRBV7-9 and TRBJ2-5): DTGVSQNPRHKITKRGQNVTFRCDPISEHNRLYWYRQTLGQGPEFLTYFQNEAQLEKSRLLSDRFSAERPKGSFSTLEIQRTEQGDSAMYLCASSPNREGRQTQYFGPGTRLLVL.

The rearrangement joins TRBV28 to TRBJ2-1; maybe TRBD2 (5 bases). The ends were cut back, 7 bases at V and 8 bases at J, with 21 bases in the middle. Looked up from germline, CDR1 is MDHEN and CDR2 is SYDVKM. This CDR3 comprises 15 residues. Here the CDR3 reads CASKRRAVYGDEQFF. The CDR3 region has the DNA TGTGCCAGCAAGCGCCGTGCGGTGTACGGGGATGAGCAGTTCTTC.